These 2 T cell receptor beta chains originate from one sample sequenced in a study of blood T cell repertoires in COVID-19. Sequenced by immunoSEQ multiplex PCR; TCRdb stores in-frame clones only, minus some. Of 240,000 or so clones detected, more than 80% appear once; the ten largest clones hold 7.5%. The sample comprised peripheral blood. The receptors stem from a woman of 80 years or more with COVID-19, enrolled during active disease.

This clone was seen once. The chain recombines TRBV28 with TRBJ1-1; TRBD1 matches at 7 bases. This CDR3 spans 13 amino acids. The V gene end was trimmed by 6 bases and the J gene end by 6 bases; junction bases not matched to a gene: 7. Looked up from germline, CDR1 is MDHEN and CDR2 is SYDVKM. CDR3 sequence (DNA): TGTGCCAGCAGGAGACAGGGACTGCCTGAAGCTTTCTTT. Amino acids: CASRRQGLPEAFF.

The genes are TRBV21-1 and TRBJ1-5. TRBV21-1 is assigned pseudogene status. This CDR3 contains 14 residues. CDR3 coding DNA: TGTGCCAAGACCCGGGATGGGAGCAATCAGCCCCAGCATTTT. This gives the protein CAKTRDGSNQPQHF.